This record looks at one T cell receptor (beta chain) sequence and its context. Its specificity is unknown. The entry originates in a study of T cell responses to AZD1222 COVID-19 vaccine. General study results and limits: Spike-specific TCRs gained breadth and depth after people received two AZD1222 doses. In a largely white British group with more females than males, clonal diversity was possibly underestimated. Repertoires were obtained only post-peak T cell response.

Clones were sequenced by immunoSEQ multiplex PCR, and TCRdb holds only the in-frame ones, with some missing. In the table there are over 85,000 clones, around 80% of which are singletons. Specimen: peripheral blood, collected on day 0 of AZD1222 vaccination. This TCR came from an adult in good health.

CDR3 sequence reads: CASSQRGGDQYF. The CDR3 bases are TGTGCCAGCAGCCAGCGGGGAGGCGATCAGTACTTC. The chain couples TRBV7-9 to TRBJ2-7, with TRBD2 matching over 7 bases. After removal of 5 bases from V and 10 bases from J, the junction contained 8 bases not matched to a gene. The CDR3 totals 12 residues. CDR1 and CDR2 from the germline V gene are SEHNR and FQNEAQ (reference sequence).